This T cell receptor (beta chain) was documented in a study of technical replicates of blood from a handful of donors. Trimming shortened V by 4 bases and J by 4 bases, and 9 bases separated the two germline ends. CDR1 and CDR2 (germline): MGHRA, YSYEKL. The CDR3 has 13 amino acids. Clones were sequenced by immunoSEQ multiplex PCR, and TCRdb holds only the in-frame ones, with some missing. The sample lists tens of thousands of clones, roughly 94% occurring once. The sample comprised T cells isolated from PBMCs. This sequence was found in a human donor in good health. This rearrangement joins TRBV4-1 to TRBJ2-3; tentative D call: TRBD1 (5 bases). In DNA, the CDR3 is TGCGCCAGCAGCCGAACAGGTCCAGATACGCAGTATTTT. Its protein is CASSRTGPDTQYF.